This T cell receptor (beta chain) was sequenced for a study of T cells in Graves' hyperthyroidism and ophthalmopathy. With 7 bases removed from V and 4 bases from J, the gap between germline ends came to 7 bases. The CDR3 runs 11 residues. CDR1 MDHEN and CDR2 SYDVKM come from the germline V gene. With duration under 3 months, ophthalmopathy was active: Clinical Activity Score at least 3, NOSPECS at least 4. Criteria for exclusion of patients were uncontrolled infection, other autoimmune disease, pregnancy or lactation. Findings and caveats of the study: Ophthalmopathy was told apart from stable hyperthyroidism by a 13 V-J model.

This clonotype occurred a few times. Antigen: not known. RNA transcripts were the template for amplifying TCR beta CDR3 regions. HTBI primers drove first-round RT-PCR of the TCR CDR3. TCRdb reanalysed the multiplex PCR reads using MiXCR and keeps one entry per CDR3 protein. The table has around 530,000 distinct CDR3 sequences, roughly 18% seen once. Sequencing was done on a sample of blood. The chain combines TRBV28 with TRBJ2-5, with D unresolved. The receptor's source is a woman aged 18-29 years with Graves' ophthalmopathy. The CDR3 nucleotides read TGTGCCAGCATGGTGTTAGAGACCCAGTACTTC. Protein product: CASMVLETQYF.